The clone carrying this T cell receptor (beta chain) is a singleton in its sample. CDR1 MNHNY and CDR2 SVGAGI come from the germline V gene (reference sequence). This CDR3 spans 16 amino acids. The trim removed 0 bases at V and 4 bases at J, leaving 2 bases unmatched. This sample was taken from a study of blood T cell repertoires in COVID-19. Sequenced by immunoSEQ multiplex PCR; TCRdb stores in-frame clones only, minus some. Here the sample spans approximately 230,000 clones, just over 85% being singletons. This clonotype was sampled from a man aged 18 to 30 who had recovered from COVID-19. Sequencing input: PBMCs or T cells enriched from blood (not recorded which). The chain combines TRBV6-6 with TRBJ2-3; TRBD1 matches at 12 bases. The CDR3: CASSYSWDRGPDTQYF. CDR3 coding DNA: TGTGCCAGCAGTTACTCGTGGGACAGGGGGCCAGATACGCAGTATTTT.